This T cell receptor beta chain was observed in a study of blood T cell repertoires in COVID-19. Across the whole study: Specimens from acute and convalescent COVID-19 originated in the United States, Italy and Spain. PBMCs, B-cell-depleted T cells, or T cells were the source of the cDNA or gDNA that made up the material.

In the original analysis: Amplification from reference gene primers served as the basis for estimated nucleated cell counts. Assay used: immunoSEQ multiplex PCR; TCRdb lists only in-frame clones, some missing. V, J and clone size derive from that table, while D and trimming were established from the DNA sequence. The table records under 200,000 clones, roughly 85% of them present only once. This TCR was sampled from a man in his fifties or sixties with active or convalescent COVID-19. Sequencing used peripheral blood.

The CDR3 DNA reads TGCAGCGCCGCCCGGGACAGGGGCGTCGATACGCAGTATTTT. This sequence encodes CSAARDRGVDTQYF. The chain employs TRBV29-1 and TRBJ2-3; 10 nucleotides align to TRBD1. V dropped 7 bases and J dropped 6; count of bases not matched to a gene: 10. Germline V gives CDR1 SQVTM, CDR2 ANQGSEA. The length of the CDR3 is 14 residues.